The next 7 T cell receptor beta chains were all read from a single sample in a study of Tregs in tolerant kidney transplant recipients. These receptors' targets are unknown. Sequencing was performed with immunoSEQ multiplex PCR; in TCRdb, only in-frame clones are kept and a portion is missing. The sample has 30,000 or so clones; 82% are singletons. The sequenced material came from Tregs from blood cultured with allogeneic cells. These TCRs come from a human donor in good health.

The chain employs TRBV9 and TRBJ2-3, with 8 bases fitting TRBD2. With V trimmed by 3 bases and J by 5 bases, 8 bases remained unmatched. The CDR3 consists of 15 residues. In germline, CDR1 is SGDLS, CDR2 YYNGEE. The CDR3 here is CASSAGTRNEDTQYF. The CDR3 coding sequence is TGTGCCAGCAGCGCTGGGACTAGGAATGAAGATACGCAGTATTTT.

This clone was seen only a few times. The J gene is TRBJ1-1, the V gene TRBV25-1; 7 bases line up with TRBD1. J gave up 1 base and V 1 base, and 3 bases lay outside the gene matches. This CDR3 comprises 15 residues. Germline V CDR1 and CDR2: MGHDK, SYGVNS. The DNA for the CDR3 is TGTGCCAGCAGTGAATGGGACAGATCGAACACTGAAGCTTTCTTT. It codes for CASSEWDRSNTEAFF.

This clone was observed a few times. V and J are TRBV13 and TRBJ2-1; no clear D. Trimming removed 3 bases at V and 5 bases at J, with 11 bases between. Germline assignment: CDR1 PRHDT and CDR2 FYEKMQ (reference sequence). The CDR3 has 14 amino acids. As DNA, the CDR3 is TGTGCCAGCAGCTTCCGGTGGAGAGACAATGAGCAGTTCTTC. It codes for CASSFRWRDNEQFF.

The chain has TRBV6-6 and TRBJ2-3; TRBD2 matches at 11 bases. This CDR3 contains 13 residues. Germline CDR1 is MNHNY and CDR2 is SVGAGI (reference sequence). The ends lost 6 bases at V and 6 bases at J; junction bases unmatched: 2. CDR3 sequence reads: CASRLAGADTQYF. The CDR3 DNA sequence: TGTGCCAGCAGACTAGCGGGAGCGGATACGCAGTATTTT.

In its sample, this clone was seen a few times. The rearrangement joins TRBV7-2 to TRBJ1-2; D ambiguous. CDR3 length equals 14 residues. The ends were cut back, 6 bases at V and 8 bases at J, with 19 bases in the middle. Germline CDR1 reads SGHTA; CDR2 reads FQGNSA. This CDR3 is CASSQSRDGGGYTF. CDR3 sequence (DNA): TGTGCCAGCAGTCAAAGTAGGGATGGAGGGGGCTACACCTTC.

This clone has a single count. This chain connects TRBV9 to TRBJ2-3; no definite D call. Germline assignment: CDR1 SGDLS and CDR2 YYNGEE. Trimming pared 4 bases from V and 2 bases from J, leaving 8 bases between. CDR3 size: 13 residues. The CDR3 sequence: CASSTGNTDTQYF. CDR3 sequence (DNA): TGTGCCAGCAGCACTGGAAACACAGATACGCAGTATTTT.

The V gene is TRBV6-6, the J gene TRBJ2-7, with 9 bases identical to TRBD2. Looked up from germline, CDR1 is MNHNY and CDR2 is SVGAGI (reference sequence). CDR3 length: 16 residues. Trimming took 0 bases from V and 3 from J; bases not matched to a gene: 6. The CDR3 DNA follows: TGTGCCAGCAGTTACTCGGTAGCGGGGGATAACTACGAGCAGTACTTC. Amino acid sequence: CASSYSVAGDNYEQYF.